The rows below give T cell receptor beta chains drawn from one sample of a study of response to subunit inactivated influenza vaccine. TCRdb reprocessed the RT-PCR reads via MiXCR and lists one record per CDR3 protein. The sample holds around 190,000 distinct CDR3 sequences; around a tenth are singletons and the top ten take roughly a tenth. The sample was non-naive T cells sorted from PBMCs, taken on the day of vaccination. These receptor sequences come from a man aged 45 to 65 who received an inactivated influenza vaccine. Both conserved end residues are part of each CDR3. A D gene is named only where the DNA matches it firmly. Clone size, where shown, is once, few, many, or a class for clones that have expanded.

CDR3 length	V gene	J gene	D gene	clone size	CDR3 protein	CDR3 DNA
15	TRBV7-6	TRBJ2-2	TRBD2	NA	CTSSSGTSGIGELFF	TGTACCAGCAGCTCCGGGACTAGCGGGATCGGGGAGCTGTTTTTT
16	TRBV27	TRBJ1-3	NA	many	CASSFHRGHQGNTIYF	TGTGCCAGCAGTTTCCATCGGGGCCATCAGGGAAACACCATATATTTT
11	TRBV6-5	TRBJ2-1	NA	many	CASSSLVEEFF	TGTGCCAGCAGTTCACTAGTTGAGGAGTTCTTC
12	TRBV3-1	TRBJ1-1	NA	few	CASSQVSGRSFF	TGTGCCAGCAGCCAAGTCTCAGGGAGGTCTTTTTTT
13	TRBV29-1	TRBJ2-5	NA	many	CSTPGIFGETQYF	TGCAGCACCCCTGGGATCTTCGGAGAGACCCAGTACTTC
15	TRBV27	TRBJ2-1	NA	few	CASSLQQGISNEQFF	TGTGCCAGCAGTTTGCAACAGGGAATTTCCAATGAGCAGTTCTTC
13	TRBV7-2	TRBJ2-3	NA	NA	CASSLVPSDTQYF	TGTGCCAGCAGCTTAGTCCCCTCAGATACGCAGTATTTT
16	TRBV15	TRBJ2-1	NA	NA	CATSGPSGRGWNEQFF	TGTGCCACCAGCGGCCCTTCCGGCAGGGGTTGGAATGAGCAGTTCTTC
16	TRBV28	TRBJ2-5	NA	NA	CASTLEGGGGKETQYF	TGTGCCAGCACCTTGGAGGGGGGCGGGGGAAAAGAGACCCAGTACTTC
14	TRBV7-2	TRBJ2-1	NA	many	CASSLRDTYNEQFF	TGTGCCAGCAGCTTACGGGACACCTACAATGAGCAGTTCTTC
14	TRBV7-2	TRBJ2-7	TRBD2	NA	CASSLERGGYEQYF	TGTGCCAGCAGCTTAGAGAGGGGAGGGTACGAGCAGTACTTC
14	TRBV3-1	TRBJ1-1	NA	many	CASSLLGANTEAFF	TGTGCCAGCAGCCTCCTAGGGGCCAACACTGAAGCTTTCTTT
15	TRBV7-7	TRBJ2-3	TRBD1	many	CASSSGQSSTDTQYF	TGTGCCAGCAGCTCGGGACAGAGCTCCACAGATACGCAGTATTTT
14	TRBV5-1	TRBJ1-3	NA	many	CASSSGTPGNTIYF	TGCGCCAGCAGCAGCGGGACTCCTGGAAACACCATATATTTT